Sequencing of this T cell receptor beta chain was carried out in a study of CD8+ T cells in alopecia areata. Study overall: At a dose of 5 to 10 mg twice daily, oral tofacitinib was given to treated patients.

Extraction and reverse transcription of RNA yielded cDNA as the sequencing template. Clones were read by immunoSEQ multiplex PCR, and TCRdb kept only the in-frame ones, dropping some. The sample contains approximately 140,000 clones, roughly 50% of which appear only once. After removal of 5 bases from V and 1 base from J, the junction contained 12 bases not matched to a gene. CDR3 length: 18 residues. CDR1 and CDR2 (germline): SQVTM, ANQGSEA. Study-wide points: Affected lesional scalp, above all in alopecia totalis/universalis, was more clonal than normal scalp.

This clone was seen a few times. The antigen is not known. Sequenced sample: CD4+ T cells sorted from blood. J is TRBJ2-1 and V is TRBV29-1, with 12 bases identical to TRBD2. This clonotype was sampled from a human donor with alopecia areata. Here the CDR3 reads CSVYSSGRVYKSYNEQFF. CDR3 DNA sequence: TGCAGCGTTTACTCTAGCGGGAGGGTTTATAAGTCCTACAATGAGCAGTTCTTC.